The 17 T cell receptor beta chains in this list originate from one sample, sequenced in a study of OX40 agonist ivuxolimab in advanced cancers. Repertoires were generated with immunoSEQ multiplex PCR, while TCRdb's copy carries only in-frame clones and drops some. The sample has roughly 84,000 clones; 81% are singletons. The material sequenced was CD4+ or CD8+ T cells sorted from blood, taken in a trial of the OX40 agonist ivuxolimab. The source of these receptors is an adult with an advanced solid tumor such as melanoma, head and neck, liver or kidney cancer.

The J gene is TRBJ1-1, the V gene TRBV5-1; the D is unclear. The V end was cut by 0 bases, the J end by 4 bases, with 10 bases between. CDR1 and CDR2 (germline): SGHRS, YFSETQ. This CDR3 spans 14 amino acids. The DNA of the CDR3 is TGCGCCAGCAGCTTGGACCTCTTAGGCACTGAAGCTTTCTTT. Its protein is CASSLDLLGTEAFF.

The chain links TRBV4-2 to TRBJ1-5; 7 nucleotides align to TRBD1. Per germline, CDR1 LGHNA and CDR2 YNFKEQ. The junction had 3 bases not matched to a gene; V was cut back by 0 bases and J by 4 bases. This CDR3 spans 15 amino acids. CDR3 sequence: CASSQDPGGNQPQHF. The CDR3 nucleotides are TGTGCCAGCAGCCAAGATCCAGGGGGGAATCAGCCCCAGCATTTT.

The V and J genes are TRBV4-3 and TRBJ2-1; D remains ambiguous. CDR3 length equals 15 residues. V was cut by 3 bases and J by 8 bases, with 17 bases left in between. CDR1 and CDR2 (germline): LGHNA, YSLEER. The CDR3 spells CASSQSASRVDEQFF. The CDR3 region has the DNA TGCGCCAGCAGCCAGTCGGCCAGTAGAGTAGATGAGCAGTTCTTC.

This clone was picked up one time. The rearrangement uses TRBV5-6 and TRBJ1-5; a weak D match, TRBD1 (6 bases). There are 15 residues in the CDR3. The V gene lost 2 bases and the J gene lost 7 bases, with 16 bases spanning the gap. Germline V gene lookup returns CDR1 SGHDT and CDR2 YYEEEE. CDR3 in amino acids: CASSLYQGIGQPQHF. The CDR3 bases are TGTGCCAGCAGCTTATATCAGGGGATCGGCCAGCCCCAGCATTTT.

The chain links TRBV6-5 to TRBJ1-2, with D perhaps TRBD1 (6 bases). This CDR3 region has 11 residues. Germline V gene sequence: CDR1 MNHEY, CDR2 SVGAGI. V was clipped by 11 bases and J by 8 bases, with 15 bases between them. The CDR3 coding sequence is TGTGCCGGGTACGCAGGGGACGGCTACACCTTC. Encoded protein: CAGYAGDGYTF.

V and J are TRBV11-3 and TRBJ1-1, with 7 bases that match TRBD1. The CDR3 is 12 residues long. Germline trimming cut 5 bases from V and 8 bases from J; bases unmatched to any gene: 5. CDR1 and CDR2 from the germline V gene are SGHNT and YENEEA. In nucleotides, the CDR3 is TGTGCCAGCAGCCGACAGGGCTTCGAAGCTTTCTTT. Translating it yields CASSRQGFEAFF.

This clone has just a few counts. The rearrangement joins TRBV7-6 to TRBJ2-2; 11 positions agree with TRBD2. J gave up 5 bases and V 1 base, and 3 bases lay outside the gene matches. CDR1 SGHVS and CDR2 FNYEAQ come from the germline V gene. The CDR3 consists of 16 residues. The CDR3 loop is CASSLETSGKTGELFF. In DNA, the CDR3 is TGTGCCAGCAGCTTAGAGACTAGCGGGAAAACCGGGGAGCTGTTTTTT.

This clone was detected a few times. V is TRBV14 and J is TRBJ2-3, with 7 nucleotides matching TRBD2. CDR1 SGHDN and CDR2 FVKESK come from the germline V gene. The CDR3 length is 15 residues. J was trimmed by 1 base and V by 1 base; bases with no gene match: 2. CDR3 nucleotide sequence: TGTGCCAGCAGCCAAGTCAGCGGGGGCACAGATACGCAGTATTTT. Its translation is CASSQVSGGTDTQYF.

This sequence joins TRBV5-1 and TRBJ1-4; tentative D call: TRBD1 (5 bases). Germline V gives CDR1 SGHRS, CDR2 YFSETQ. This CDR3 contains 15 residues. V was trimmed by 4 bases and J by 4 bases, leaving 14 bases between them. The DNA of the CDR3 is TGCGCCAGCAGCCGAGGGGCAGGAGATAATGAAAAACTGTTTTTT. It yields the protein CASSRGAGDNEKLFF.

This rearrangement joins TRBV11-3 to TRBJ2-5; the D gene is possibly TRBD2 (5 bases). The V end lost 5 bases, the J end lost 3 bases, and 16 bases lay between the germline ends. Germline V gene sequence: CDR1 SGHNT, CDR2 YENEEA. This CDR3 contains 15 residues. This chain's CDR3 is CASSPFRGLEETQYF. CDR3 DNA sequence: TGTGCCAGCAGCCCCTTCCGGGGTTTAGAAGAGACCCAGTACTTC.

Here the CDR3 DNA reads TGTGCCAGCGTTACAGGGGGCTACCAGCCCCAGCATTTT. Translating it yields CASVTGGYQPQHF. V usage is TRBV6-6 and J usage is TRBJ1-5, with 9 positions matching TRBD1. V trimming: 8 bases; J trimming: 7 bases; junction bases outside the gene matches: 6. The CDR3 is 13 residues long. Germline CDR1 reads MNHNY; CDR2 reads SVGAGI (reference sequence).

CDR3 amino acids: CAISDTPPRTGTEAFF. The DNA for the CDR3 is TGTGCCATCAGTGACACACCGCCCCGGACGGGCACTGAAGCTTTCTTT. V gene TRBV10-3 combines with J gene TRBJ1-1; D remains ambiguous. Germline CDR1 and CDR2: ENHRY and SYGVKD. V was clipped by 3 bases and J by 4 bases, with 18 bases between them. The CDR3 has 16 residues.

V and J are TRBV4-3 and TRBJ1-3, with D uncertain. Germline V gives CDR1 LGHNA, CDR2 YSLEER. There are 16 residues in the CDR3. V was pared by 1 base and J by 3 bases, with 13 bases between. The CDR3 region has the DNA TGCGCCAGCAGCCAAGTAACTGCAGGCAATGGAAACACCATATATTTT. It translates to CASSQVTAGNGNTIYF.

This clone has just one count. The chain uses TRBV6-4 and TRBJ2-5, with 12 bases lining up with TRBD2. Per the germline V gene, CDR1 is MRHNA and CDR2 is SNTAGT. Trimming took 6 bases from V and 5 from J; bases not matched to a gene: 13. This CDR3 is 17 amino acids long. The CDR3 nucleotides are TGTGCCAGCAGGACACCATTTACTAGCGGGAGGAAGGAGACCCAGTACTTC. As protein: CASRTPFTSGRKETQYF.

The J gene is TRBJ2-2, the V gene TRBV18; D not certain. Germline V gives CDR1 KGHSH, CDR2 LQKENI. Trimming left V 0 bases short and J 5 bases short, with 7 bases between. This CDR3 contains 14 residues. CDR3 region: CASSPPKKTGELFF. The CDR3 DNA reads as TGTGCCAGCTCACCACCGAAAAAGACCGGGGAGCTGTTTTTT.

This chain links TRBV27 with TRBJ1-6; weak D call: TRBD1 (5 bases). The V gene lost 7 bases and the J gene lost 0 bases, with 16 bases spanning the gap. Per the germline V gene, CDR1 is MNHEY and CDR2 is SMNVEV (reference sequence). The CDR3 spans 17 residues. CDR3 bases: TGTGCCAGCACTTCACGTGGGGGTAACTCCTATAATTCACCCCTCCACTTT. This translates into CASTSRGGNSYNSPLHF.

In regard to this clone: One end of the junction varies from germline; a read error may be responsible. This sequence joins TRBV5-1 and TRBJ2-7, with TRBD1 as a possible D gene (5 bases). The CDR3 has 10 residues. Germline CDR1 SGHRS, CDR2 YFSETQ. The CDR3 reads CASSLDPGNF. CDR3 sequence (DNA): TGCGCCAGCAGCTTGGACCCAGGGAACTTC.